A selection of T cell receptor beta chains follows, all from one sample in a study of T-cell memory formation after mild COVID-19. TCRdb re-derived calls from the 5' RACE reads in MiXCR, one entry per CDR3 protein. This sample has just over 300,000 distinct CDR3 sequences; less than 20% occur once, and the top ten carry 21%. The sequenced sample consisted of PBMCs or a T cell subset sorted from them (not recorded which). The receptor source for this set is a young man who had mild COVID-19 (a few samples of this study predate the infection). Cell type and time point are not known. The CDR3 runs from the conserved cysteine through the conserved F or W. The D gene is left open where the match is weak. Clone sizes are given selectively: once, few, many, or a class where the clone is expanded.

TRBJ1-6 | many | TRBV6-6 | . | TGTGCCAGCAGTACGACAGGTATCTCACCCCTCCACTTT | CASSTTGISPLHF
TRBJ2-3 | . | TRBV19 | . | TGTGCCACCGGGGAGAGGGGGTCGGATACGCAGTATTTT | CATGERGSDTQYF
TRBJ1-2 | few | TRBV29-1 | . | TGCAGCGTTGACGGGCTTAACTATGGCTACACCTTC | CSVDGLNYGYTF
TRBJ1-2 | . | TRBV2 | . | TGTGCCAGCAGCGTGATCAGGTCTACCCCTTATGGCTACACCTTC | CASSVIRSTPYGYTF
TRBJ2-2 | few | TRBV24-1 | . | TGTGCCACCAGAGGGGACGCCCGCGCCGGGGAGCTGTTTTTT | CATRGDARAGELFF
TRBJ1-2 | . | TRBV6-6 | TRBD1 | TGTGCCAGCAGTTACTCACCAGGGGGGGTCTATGGCTACACCTTC | CASSYSPGGVYGYTF
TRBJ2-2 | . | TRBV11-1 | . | TGTGCCAGCAGCTTACGAACACAGGGCCTGGTCGGGGAGCTGTTTTTT | CASSLRTQGLVGELFF
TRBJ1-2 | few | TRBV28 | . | TGTGCCAGCAGTTTAACTGGGCAGGCGTACGGCTACACCTTC | CASSLTGQAYGYTF
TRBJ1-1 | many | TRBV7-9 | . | TGTGCCAGCAGCTTAGGGTTAGGCACTGAAGCTTTCTTT | CASSLGLGTEAFF
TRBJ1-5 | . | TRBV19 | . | TGTGCCAGTTCGGTGTCACGTCAGCCCCAGCATTTT | CASSVSRQPQHF
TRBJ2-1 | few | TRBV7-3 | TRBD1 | TGTGCCAGCAGCCGAAAAGGAGACAGGGGTGACAATGAGCAGTTCTTC | CASSRKGDRGDNEQFF
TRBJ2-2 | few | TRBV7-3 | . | TGTGCCAGCAGCTTAACCGGTTCCGAAACCGGGGAGCTGTTTTTT | CASSLTGSETGELFF
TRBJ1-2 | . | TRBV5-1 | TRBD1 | TGCGCCAGTACCTACGGACAGGGGGCGCCGGTCTATGGCTACACCTTC | CASTYGQGAPVYGYTF
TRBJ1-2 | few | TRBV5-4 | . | TGTGCCAGCAGCTTGGATAACCATGGTTATGGCTACACCTTC | CASSLDNHGYGYTF
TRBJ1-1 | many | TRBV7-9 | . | TGTGCCAGCAGCTTTCGACTGAACACTGAAGCTTTCTTT | CASSFRLNTEAFF
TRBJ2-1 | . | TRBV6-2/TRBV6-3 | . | TGTGCCAGCACCCAGACAGAATACTACAATGAGCAGTTCTTC | CASTQTEYYNEQFF
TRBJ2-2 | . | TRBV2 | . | TGTGCCAGCAGTTTAATACAGGGTGGTAAAGGCGGGGAGCTGTTTTTT | CASSLIQGGKGGELFF
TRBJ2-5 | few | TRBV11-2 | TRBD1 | TGTGCCAGCAGCTTACTTGACAGGGTGGAGACCCAGTACTTC | CASSLLDRVETQYF
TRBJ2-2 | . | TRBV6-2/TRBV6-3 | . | TGTGCCAGCAGCCACGAGTCGGGGCGTGGGACCGGGGAGCTGTTTTTT | CASSHESGRGTGELFF
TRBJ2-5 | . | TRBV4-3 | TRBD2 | TGCGCCAGCAGCCCGGGACTAGCGGTAGAGACCCAGTACTTC | CASSPGLAVETQYF